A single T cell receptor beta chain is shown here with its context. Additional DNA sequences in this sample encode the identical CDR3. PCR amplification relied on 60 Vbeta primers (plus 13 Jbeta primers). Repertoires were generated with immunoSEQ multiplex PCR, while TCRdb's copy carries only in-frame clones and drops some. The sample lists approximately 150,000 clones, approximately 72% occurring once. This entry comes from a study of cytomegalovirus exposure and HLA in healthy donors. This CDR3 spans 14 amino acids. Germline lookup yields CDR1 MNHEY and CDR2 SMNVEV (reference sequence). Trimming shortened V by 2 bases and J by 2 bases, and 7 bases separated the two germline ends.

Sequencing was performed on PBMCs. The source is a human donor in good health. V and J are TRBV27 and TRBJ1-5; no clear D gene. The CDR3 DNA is TGTGCCAGCAGTTTAGGGAGGGGCAATCAGCCCCAGCATTTT. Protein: CASSLGRGNQPQHF.